The sequence of this T cell receptor (beta chain) was determined in a study of T cell responses to AZD1222 COVID-19 vaccine. Study-wide points: White British donors predominated, females outnumbered males, and clonal diversity was possibly underestimated. Spike-specific TCR breadth rose after two AZD1222 doses, and depth rose as well. Per reports, nearly half of all spike-specific TCRs target regions that are unmutated in variants.

In the case of this clone: Its antigen remains unidentified.

The method was immunoSEQ multiplex PCR; TCRdb's version includes in-frame clones alone and lacks a portion of them. The table has 40,000 to 55,000 clones, 70% to 90% seen once. The CDR3 has 14 amino acids. The V gene's germline CDR1 is SGHNT and CDR2 YENEEA. Trimming at V came to 5 bases and at J to 2 bases, leaving 6 bases not matched to a gene. V gene TRBV11-3 combines with J gene TRBJ2-7; 7 positions agree with TRBD2. This sample comprised peripheral blood, obtained 28 days after the second AZD1222 dose. The clonotype comes from an adult who received the AZD1222 COVID-19 vaccine. CDR3 residues: CASSPSGLTYEQYF. The CDR3 DNA is TGTGCCAGCAGCCCTAGCGGTCTGACCTACGAGCAGTACTTC.